This is a list of T cell receptor beta chains from one sample in a study of regulatory T cells in long-lasting Graves disease. From the multiplex PCR reads, TCRdb called clonotypes with MiXCR, one entry per CDR3 protein. The sample yields roughly 320,000 distinct CDR3 sequences, roughly a sixth seen once. These same records also appear under a second study, on T cells in Graves' hyperthyroidism and ophthalmopathy.

Sequencing used peripheral blood mononuclear cells (PBMCs), obtained at new diagnosis, from a patient treated with antithyroid drugs. Receptors were obtained from a middle-aged man with Graves disease. The CDR3 runs from the conserved cysteine through the conserved F or W. The order of the fields is J gene, D gene, V gene, clone size, CDR3 DNA, CDR3 protein. The D gene is left open where the match is weak. The listing skips clone size in some rows; elsewhere it reads once, few, many or a size class.

TRBJ2-1	TRBD2	TRBV18	many	TGTGCCAGCTCACCACCCAGCGGGGGGGATGGGAATGAGCAGTTCTTC	CASSPPSGGDGNEQFF
TRBJ2-5	-	TRBV5-1	few	TGCGCCAGCAGCTTCGGAGTCCCGGGAGAGACCCAGTACTTC	CASSFGVPGETQYF
TRBJ1-6	-	TRBV27	many	TGTGCCAGCAGTCAATACGGGGGAGGGGCTTCACCCCTCCACTTT	CASSQYGGGASPLHF
TRBJ2-7	-	TRBV12-3/TRBV12-4	-	TGTGCCAGCAGTTTACAGGGCATGGGGACCTACGAGCAGTACTTC	CASSLQGMGTYEQYF
TRBJ2-3	-	TRBV6-2/TRBV6-3	few	TGTGCCAGCAGCCCTGTTTACAGGGTGGGCACAGATACGCAGTATTTT	CASSPVYRVGTDTQYF
TRBJ2-3	TRBD2	TRBV5-1	many	TGCGCCAGCAGCACGGGGGGGGTCACAGATACGCAGTATTTT	CASSTGGVTDTQYF
TRBJ2-1	TRBD2	TRBV7-3	-	TGTGCCAGCAGCCGAGGGCCCGTCGGGGGGGCGGCGGTCTCTAGCTCCTACAATGAGCAGTTCTTC	CASSRGPVGGAAVSSSYNEQFF
TRBJ2-7	TRBD1	TRBV29-1	many	TGCAGCGTTGAAGTAGGGGCAGGGGGCGAGCAGTACTTC	CSVEVGAGGEQYF
TRBJ2-1	TRBD2	TRBV2	-	TGTGCCAGCAGTGATATCGGGTGGGGCGGGGGGCAAAATGAGCAGTTCTTC	CASSDIGWGGGQNEQFF
TRBJ2-1	-	TRBV6-2/TRBV6-3	many	TGTGCCAGCAGTTACTGGGCGGGGGCGGGTGAGCAGTTCTTC	CASSYWAGAGEQFF
TRBJ2-2	TRBD1	TRBV29-1	-	TGCAGCGTTGAGAGGGGACAGGCTAACACCGGGGAGCTGTTTTTT	CSVERGQANTGELFF
TRBJ1-1	TRBD1	TRBV6-1	-	TGTGCCAGCAGTGACCCGAGGACAGGGGCCAGCACTGAAGCTTTCTTT	CASSDPRTGASTEAFF
TRBJ1-5	-	TRBV7-2	many	TGTGCCAGCAGCTTAGCCAGGGAAGATCAGCCCCAGCATTTT	CASSLAREDQPQHF
TRBJ2-5	TRBD1	TRBV5-5	-	TGTGCCAGCAGCTCCCACCGGGACAGGGGATTGGAGACCCAGTACTTC	CASSSHRDRGLETQYF
TRBJ2-1	TRBD2	TRBV7-9	many	TGTGCCAGCAGCTCGAAGCGGGGGCACTACAATGAGCAGTTCTTC	CASSSKRGHYNEQFF
TRBJ1-5	-	TRBV24-1	-	TGTGCCACCAGTGATAGGGTCAATCAGCCCCAGCATTTT	CATSDRVNQPQHF
TRBJ2-5	-	TRBV20-1	few	TGCAGTGCTAGAGGGGCAGATCAAGAGACCCAGTACTTC	CSARGADQETQYF
TRBJ1-1	-	TRBV4-3	-	TGCGCCAGCAGCCATCAGGCAGGGAACACTGAAGCTTTCTTT	CASSHQAGNTEAFF
TRBJ2-7	-	TRBV9	many	TGTGCCAGCAGCCCTCGAAGACAGGGAGGCGAGCAGTACTTC	CASSPRRQGGEQYF
TRBJ2-1	-	TRBV2	-	TGTGCCAGCAGTGCCGGGACTTTCAATGAGCAGTTCTTC	CASSAGTFNEQFF
TRBJ2-5	-	TRBV11-1	many	TGTGCCAGCAGCTTACTCCGACAGCAAGAGACCCAGTACTTC	CASSLLRQQETQYF
TRBJ2-7	TRBD2	TRBV9	many	TGTGCCAGCAGCAAGAGTTATAGCGGGGGGGCTTACGAGCAGTACTTC	CASSKSYSGGAYEQYF